This TCR beta chain was identified during a study of cytomegalovirus exposure and HLA in healthy donors. Study-wide findings and caveats: In a later analysis, specific HLA alleles were associated with around 17,000 TCR beta sequences at a 0.05 false discovery rate.

For this clone: The antigen remains unidentified.

PCR amplification relied on 60 Vbeta primers (plus 13 Jbeta primers). Here immunoSEQ multiplex PCR was the method, and the copy in TCRdb shows in-frame clones only, minus some. Recorded for this sample: around 53,000 clones. Each donor was healthy, and each was a bone marrow donor. The junction had 8 bases not matched to a gene; V was cut back by 2 bases and J by 6 bases. The CDR3 runs 15 residues. Germline lookup yields CDR1 SGHRS and CDR2 YFSETQ. The chain is built from TRBV5-1 and TRBJ2-1; 7 nucleotides align to TRBD2. The sequencing sample was made of PBMCs. The sequence derives from a woman aged 25 to 39 in good health and CMV-seropositive. The DNA for the CDR3 is TGCGCCAGCAGCTTACTAGGTGGGAGGGGCAATGAGCAGTTCTTC. Protein sequence: CASSLLGGRGNEQFF.